Listed below are T cell receptor beta chains from one sample, sequenced in a study of blood T cell repertoires in COVID-19. Produced via immunoSEQ multiplex PCR; TCRdb's table is partial and in-frame only. The table records 190,000 or so clones, 86% of them present only once. The sequencing input was peripheral blood. These TCRs come from a woman under 40 with active or convalescent COVID-19. The CDR3 runs from the conserved cysteine through the conserved F or W. Clone size appears in some rows only: once, few, many, or a class for an expanded clone.

. | TRBV7-9 | CATRYSNTEAFF
. | TRBV14 | CASSQGVTSTDTQYF
. | TRBV5-1 | CASSRPGQGLSNEQFF
. | TRBV21-1 | CASHRPGTSSFYEQYF
. | TRBV24-1 | CATSDSPLSGYEQYF
. | TRBV5-1 | CASSSSRGGTDTQYF
once | TRBV5-6 | CASSLWDRENTEAFF
few | TRBV7-9 | CASSIWTSGAQETQYF
. | TRBV5-1 | CASSWVDRNEKLFF
. | TRBV30 | CAWSARDRANTEAFF
. | TRBV18 | CASSPTGGVADTQYF
few | TRBV6-5 | CASSYSESNTEAFF
. | TRBV6-4 | CASSDSTSGLGADTQYF
once | TRBV4-2 | CASSQTGTGGNQPQHF
. | TRBV18 | CASSPYGQGKEGYTF
. | TRBV10-2 | CASSDTAVGGTDTQYF
. | TRBV10-3 | CAISESAGQGGTEAFF
. | TRBV11-2 | CASRRSSGAPSSEAFF
. | TRBV19 | CASIGRGIYSNQPQHF
. | TRBV5-4 | CASSLDRYQPQHF
few | TRBV28 | CASRTGIPYGYTF
once | TRBV18 | CASSPSVGYNSPLHF
. | TRBV27 | CASQKTRGNYEQYF
. | TRBV9 | CASSRGTGVGYGYTF
. | TRBV28 | CASSPGLATDTGELFF
. | TRBV5-6 | CASSTWTEEAFF
. | TRBV19 | CASSTQEVGPGNSPLHF
. | TRBV6-5 | CASSRGDTEAFF
. | TRBV19 | CASSIGPRLVNTEAFF
. | TRBV5-1 | CASSLTYSSYNSPLHF
. | TRBV14 | CASSQGALAGFTDTQYF
. | TRBV28 | CASSTLLSEQFF
. | TRBV11-2 | CASSLRPGEELFF
once | TRBV3-1/TRBV3-2 | CASSHPIRGGTDTQYF
. | TRBV6-5 | CASSSVYSNQPQHF
. | TRBV6-2/TRBV6-3 | CASSYAGVSYNEQFF
. | TRBV20-1 | CSVEEGATTF
few | TRBV5-1 | CASSLPGYYEQYF
. | TRBV10-2 | CASSDPRGGNTIYF
few | TRBV5-4 | CASSTTGGNTGELFF
. | TRBV5-6 | CASKGLAGGKTYEQYF
. | TRBV28 | CASSSTGGVQPQHF
. | TRBV3-1/TRBV3-2 | CASSQSYGEQFF
. | TRBV6-5 | CASRRGYGYTF
. | TRBV28 | CASSDGGEGGNTIYF